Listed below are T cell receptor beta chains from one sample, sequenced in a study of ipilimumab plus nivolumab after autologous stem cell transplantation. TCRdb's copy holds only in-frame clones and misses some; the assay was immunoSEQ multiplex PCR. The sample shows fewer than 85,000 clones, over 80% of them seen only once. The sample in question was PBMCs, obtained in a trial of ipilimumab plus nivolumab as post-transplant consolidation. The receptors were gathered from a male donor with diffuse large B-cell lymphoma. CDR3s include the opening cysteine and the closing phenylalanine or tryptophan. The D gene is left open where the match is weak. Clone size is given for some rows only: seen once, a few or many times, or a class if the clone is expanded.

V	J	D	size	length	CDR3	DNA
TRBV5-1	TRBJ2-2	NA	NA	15	CASSWGFRGTGELFF	TGCGCCAGCAGCTGGGGATTCAGGGGAACCGGGGAGCTGTTTTTT
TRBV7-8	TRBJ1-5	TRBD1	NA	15	CASSQEGQSNQPQHF	TGTGCCAGCAGCCAGGAGGGACAGAGCAATCAGCCCCAGCATTTT
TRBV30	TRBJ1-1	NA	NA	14	CACLYEGENTEAFF	TGTGCCTGCCTGTACGAGGGGGAGAACACTGAAGCTTTCTTT
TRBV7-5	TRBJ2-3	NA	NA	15	CARSYNGTGGVTQYF	TGTGCCAGAAGCTATAATGGGACAGGGGGCGTCACGCAGTATTTT
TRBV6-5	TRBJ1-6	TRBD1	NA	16	CASSYSAGQGNSPLHF	TGTGCCAGCAGTTACTCGGCGGGACAGGGTAATTCACCCCTCCACTTT
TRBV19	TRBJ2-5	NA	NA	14	CASNNGLKGETQYF	TGTGCCAGTAATAACGGTCTAAAGGGGGAGACCCAGTACTTC
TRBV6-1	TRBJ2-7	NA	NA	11	CASSYLGEQYF	TGTGCCAGCAGCTACCTGGGCGAGCAGTACTTC
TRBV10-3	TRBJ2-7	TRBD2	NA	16	CAISAGLAGGLYEQYF	TGTGCCATCAGCGCCGGACTAGCGGGGGGGCTGTACGAGCAGTACTTC
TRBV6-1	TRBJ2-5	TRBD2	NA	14	CASISGEGEETQYF	TGTGCCAGCATCAGCGGGGAAGGAGAAGAGACCCAGTACTTC
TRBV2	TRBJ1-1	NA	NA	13	CASSQGENTEAFF	TGTGCCAGCAGTCAAGGGGAAAACACTGAAGCTTTCTTT
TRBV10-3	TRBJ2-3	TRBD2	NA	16	CAISDLGTSRTDTQYF	TGTGCCATCAGTGACCTTGGGACTAGCCGCACAGATACGCAGTATTTT
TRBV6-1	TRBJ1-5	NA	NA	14	CASSAQGTNQPQHF	TGTGCCAGCAGTGCCCAGGGTACCAATCAGCCCCAGCATTTT
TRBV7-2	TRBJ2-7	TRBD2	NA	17	CASSLGGGGPISYEQYF	TGTGCCAGCAGCTTAGGAGGCGGGGGGCCGATCTCCTACGAGCAGTACTTC
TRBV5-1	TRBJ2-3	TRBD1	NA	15	CASSLTGALSDTQYF	TGCGCCAGCAGCTTGACAGGGGCTCTATCGGATACGCAGTATTTT
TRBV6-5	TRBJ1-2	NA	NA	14	CASSYRSGDYGYTF	TGTGCCAGCAGTTACCGAAGCGGGGACTATGGCTACACCTTC
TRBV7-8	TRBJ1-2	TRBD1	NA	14	CASSLEGALYGYTF	TGTGCCAGCAGCTTGGAGGGGGCGCTATATGGCTACACCTTC
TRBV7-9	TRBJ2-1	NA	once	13	CATKEGGTNEQFF	TGTGCCACCAAGGAGGGGGGAACCAATGAGCAGTTCTTC
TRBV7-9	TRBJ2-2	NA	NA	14	CASSLQLAAGELFF	TGTGCCAGCAGCCTACAGTTAGCGGCCGGGGAGCTGTTTTTT
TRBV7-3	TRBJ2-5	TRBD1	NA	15	CASSTGTGRPETQYF	TGTGCCAGCAGCACCGGGACAGGGCGCCCGGAGACCCAGTACTTC
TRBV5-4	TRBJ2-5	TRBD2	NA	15	CASSFASGGGETQYF	TGTGCCAGCAGCTTTGCTAGCGGGGGGGGTGAGACCCAGTACTTC
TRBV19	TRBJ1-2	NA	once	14	CASSVGLEGYGYTF	TGTGCCAGTAGTGTGGGGTTGGAGGGCTATGGCTACACCTTC
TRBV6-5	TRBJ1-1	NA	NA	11	CASSGNTEAFF	TGTGCCAGCAGCGGGAACACTGAAGCTTTCTTT